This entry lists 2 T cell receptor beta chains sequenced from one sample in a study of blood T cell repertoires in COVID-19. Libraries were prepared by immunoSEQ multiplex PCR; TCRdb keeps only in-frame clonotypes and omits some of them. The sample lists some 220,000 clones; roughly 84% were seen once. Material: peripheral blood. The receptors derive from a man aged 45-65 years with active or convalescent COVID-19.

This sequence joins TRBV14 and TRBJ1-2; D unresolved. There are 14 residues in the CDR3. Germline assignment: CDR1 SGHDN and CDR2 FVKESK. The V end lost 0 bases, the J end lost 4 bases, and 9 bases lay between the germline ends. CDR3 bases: TGTGCCAGCAGCCAAGATCAGCGGGTCTATGGCTACACCTTC. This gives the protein CASSQDQRVYGYTF.

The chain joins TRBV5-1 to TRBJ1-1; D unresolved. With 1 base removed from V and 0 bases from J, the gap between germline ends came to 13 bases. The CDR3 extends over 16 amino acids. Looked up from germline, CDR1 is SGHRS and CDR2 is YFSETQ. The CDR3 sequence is CASSLTSGRLNTEAFF. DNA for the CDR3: TGCGCCAGCAGCTTGACGTCCGGGAGGCTGAACACTGAAGCTTTCTTT.